A single sample is the source of the 27 T cell receptor beta chains below, sequenced in a study of blood T cell repertoires in COVID-19. The data were produced by immunoSEQ multiplex PCR, yet TCRdb's version contains in-frame clones alone and is incomplete. The sample lists approximately 210,000 clones; about four fifths were seen once. The material sequenced was peripheral blood. These receptors came from a woman older than 75 with COVID-19, enrolled during active disease.

This clone is a singleton in its sample. This chain joins TRBV2 and TRBJ1-3, with unresolved D. Germline V lookup: CDR1 SNHLY, CDR2 FYNNEI. Trimming stripped 3 bases from V and 0 bases from J, with 3 bases between. The CDR3 spans 13 residues. This CDR3 is CASSDGSGNTIYF. The CDR3 nucleotides are TGTGCCAGCAGTGACGGCTCTGGAAACACCATATATTTT.

The chain has TRBV19 and TRBJ1-6; D not resolved. The CDR3 loop spans 13 amino acids. Germline V lookup: CDR1 LNHDA, CDR2 SQIVND (reference sequence). The germline V and J ends were trimmed by 5 bases and 6 bases, with 8 bases remaining between them. CDR3 DNA: TGTGCCAGTAGTCCGCAGTTTAATTCACCCCTCCACTTT. It specifies CASSPQFNSPLHF.

J is TRBJ1-6 and V is TRBV4-1; 7 bases align to TRBD1. CDR3 length equals 16 residues. V shed 4 bases, J shed 9 bases, and the junction held 12 bases outside the gene matches. Germline V gene lookup returns CDR1 MGHRA and CDR2 YSYEKL. CDR3 loop: CASSLQQGRRGSPLHF. CDR3 nucleotides: TGCGCCAGCAGCCTCCAACAGGGGCGCAGGGGTTCACCCCTCCACTTT.

J is TRBJ2-1 and V is TRBV28, with 11 bases that match TRBD2. The V and J ends lost 4 bases and 6 bases, in that order; junction bases with no gene match: 20. Germline-derived CDR1 and CDR2 are MDHEN and SYDVKM. The CDR3 is 20 amino acids. CDR3 amino acids: CASSSPYSIAGGKPRNEQFF. The CDR3 DNA reads as TGTGCCAGCAGTTCTCCCTACTCTATAGCGGGAGGGAAGCCTCGCAATGAGCAGTTCTTC.

This sequence joins TRBV6-5 and TRBJ2-3; a weak D match, TRBD2 (6 bases). From germline, CDR1 is MNHEY and CDR2 SVGAGI. The CDR3 loop spans 15 amino acids. V gave up 6 bases and J gave up 0 bases, with 13 bases separating them. Written as DNA, the CDR3 is TGTGCCAGCAGCCGCAGGGACTCAAGCACAGATACGCAGTATTTT. It codes for CASSRRDSSTDTQYF.

This clone was seen just once. V usage is TRBV14 and J usage is TRBJ2-2; a possible D gene is TRBD1 (5 bases). Looked up from germline, CDR1 is SGHDN and CDR2 is FVKESK. V shed 4 bases and J shed 1 base, with 13 bases lying between them. CDR3 size: 16 residues. Here the CDR3 reads CASSPARTGNTGELFF. As DNA, the CDR3 is TGTGCCAGCAGCCCTGCCAGAACAGGGAACACCGGGGAGCTGTTTTTT.

The V and J genes are TRBV5-5 and TRBJ2-7, with 8 bases matching TRBD1. Germline assignment: CDR1 SGHKS and CDR2 YYEKEE (reference sequence). V trimming: 2 bases; J trimming: 4 bases; junction bases outside the gene matches: 8. The CDR3 contains 15 residues. The CDR3 reads CASSFATGEVYEQYF. The CDR3, as DNA: TGTGCCAGCAGCTTCGCGACAGGGGAAGTGTACGAGCAGTACTTC.

This chain links TRBV10-1 with TRBJ2-1, with TRBD2 identical over 8 bases. The J segment lost 2 bases and the V segment lost 1 base, leaving 1 base of the junction unmatched. The germline V gene has CDR1 WNHNN and CDR2 SYGVQD (reference sequence). This CDR3 has 15 amino acids. The CDR3 region has the DNA TGCGCCAGCAGTGAGTGGCGGGGGGCCTACAATGAGCAGTTCTTC. Residues: CASSEWRGAYNEQFF.

The chain recombines TRBV9 with TRBJ1-1; D unclear. V was trimmed by 0 bases and J by 0 bases, leaving 9 bases between them. CDR1 and CDR2 from the germline V gene are SGDLS and YYNGEE. This CDR3 is 15 amino acids long. CDR3 sequence (DNA): TGTGCCAGCAGCGTAGTTGCGGGATTGAACACTGAAGCTTTCTTT. Residues: CASSVVAGLNTEAFF.

V gene TRBV5-1 combines with J gene TRBJ2-1; 15 bases match TRBD2. V trimming: 4 bases; J trimming: 9 bases; junction bases outside the gene matches: 5. The CDR3 runs to 15 residues. Germline loops: CDR1 SGHRS, CDR2 YFSETQ. CDR3 amino acids: CASSGLAGGPVEQFF. CDR3 nucleotides: TGCGCCAGCAGCGGACTAGCGGGGGGGCCTGTTGAGCAGTTCTTC.

The CDR3 spells CASSLGGASQETQYF. CDR3 coding DNA: TGCGCCAGCAGCCTCGGGGGGGCGTCGCAAGAGACCCAGTACTTC. The V call is TRBV5-1, the J call TRBJ2-5; TRBD2 agrees at 8 bases. CDR1 and CDR2 (germline): SGHRS, YFSETQ. V gave up 4 bases and J gave up 2 bases; unmatched junction bases: 7. CDR3 length: 15 amino acids.

This clone was seen only a few times. V usage is TRBV14 and J usage is TRBJ2-5; weak D call: TRBD1 (6 bases). With 4 bases removed from V and 3 bases from J, the gap between germline ends came to 18 bases. Germline-derived CDR1 and CDR2 are SGHDN and FVKESK. This CDR3 is built from 16 residues. This chain's CDR3 is CASSRSQGLGEETQYF. The CDR3, as DNA: TGTGCCAGCAGCCGGTCACAGGGCCTTGGTGAAGAGACCCAGTACTTC.

This clone has just a few counts. The rearrangement links TRBV6-6 to TRBJ2-7, with 8 bases matching TRBD2. This CDR3 is 16 amino acids long. Trimming took 1 base from V and 1 from J; bases not matched to a gene: 6. The germline V gene encodes CDR1 MNHNY and CDR2 SVGAGI (reference sequence). In nucleotides, the CDR3 is TGTGCCAGCAGTTACTGGGTAGCGGGGACTTCCTACGAGCAGTACTTC. Translation: CASSYWVAGTSYEQYF.

This clone is a singleton in its sample. The chain carries TRBV2 and TRBJ1-2; 8 bases match TRBD1. This CDR3 contains 13 residues. V lost 6 bases and J lost 3; bases outside the gene matches: 3. CDR1 SNHLY and CDR2 FYNNEI come from the germline V gene. CDR3 coding DNA: TGTGCCAGCAGACAGGGGGTTTACTATGGCTACACCTTC. It specifies CASRQGVYYGYTF. The entire variable domain, with the rest obtained from reference TRBV2 and TRBJ1-2, is as follows: EPEVTQTPSHQVTQMGQEVILRCVPISNHLYFYWYRQILGQKVEFLVSFYNNEISEKSEIFDDQFSVERPDGSNFTLKIRSTKLEDSAMYFCASRQGVYYGYTFGSGTRLTVV.

The V call is TRBV7-6, the J call TRBJ1-5, with D unclear. V was shortened by 3 bases and J by 6 bases, with 9 bases between the two germline ends. Germline V gene data show CDR1 as SGHVS and CDR2 as FNYEAQ. The CDR3 spans 13 residues. Written as DNA, the CDR3 is TGTGCCAGCAGCTTCGGGGTGACTCAGCCCCAGCATTTT. This codes for CASSFGVTQPQHF. Full variable domain (rest looked up from reference TRBV7-6 and TRBJ1-5): GAGVSQSPRYKVTKRGQDVALRCDPISGHVSLYWYRQALGQGPEFLTYFNYEAQQDKSGLPNDRFSAERPEGSISTLTIQRTEQRDSAMYRCASSFGVTQPQHFGDGTRLSIL.

This clone was counted only a few times. This chain connects TRBV19 to TRBJ2-3, with D perhaps matching TRBD2 (6 bases). The CDR3 runs to 14 residues. Looked up from germline, CDR1 is LNHDA and CDR2 is SQIVND (reference sequence). Trimming shortened V by 1 base and J by 6 bases, and 11 bases separated the two germline ends. CDR3 in amino acids: CASSIAGVSDTQYF. The CDR3 DNA is TGTGCCAGTAGTATAGCGGGGGTGTCGGATACGCAGTATTTT.

The gene calls are TRBV7-2 and TRBJ2-1, with TRBD2 matching over 7 bases. Losses at the gene ends were 5 bases for V and 2 bases for J; bases not matched to a gene: 6. Germline lookup yields CDR1 SGHTA and CDR2 FQGNSA. This CDR3 is 15 amino acids long. CDR3 in DNA: TGTGCCAGCAGCGTGATGCGGGGGACCTACAATGAGCAGTTCTTC. Protein product: CASSVMRGTYNEQFF.

The chain uses TRBV3-1 (or the pseudogene TRBV3-2) and TRBJ1-5; 9 bases align to TRBD1. From germline, CDR1 is LGHDT and CDR2 YNNKEL (reference sequence). The ends lost 1 base at V and 6 bases at J; junction bases unmatched: 7. CDR3 length equals 16 residues. DNA for the CDR3: TGTGCCAGCAGCCAAGTTAGGACAGGGGTCGGTCAGCCCCAGCATTTT. This sequence encodes CASSQVRTGVGQPQHF.

This chain links TRBV5-6 with TRBJ2-3, with 11 bases matching TRBD2. J lost 0 bases, V lost 2 bases, and 5 bases had no gene match. The CDR3 contains 17 residues. The germline V gene has CDR1 SGHDT and CDR2 YYEEEE. CDR3 protein: CASSFKLAGVSTDTQYF. Here the CDR3 DNA reads TGTGCCAGCAGCTTTAAACTAGCGGGGGTCAGCACAGATACGCAGTATTTT.

The chain recombines TRBV19 with TRBJ1-1; TRBD1 matches 7 bases. Germline V gene data show CDR1 as LNHDA and CDR2 as SQIVND (reference sequence). The ends lost 8 bases at V and 7 bases at J; junction bases unmatched: 7. The CDR3 sequence is 12 residues long. The CDR3 region is CASSHRDSEAFF. The CDR3, as DNA: TGTGCCAGTTCACATCGGGACAGTGAAGCTTTCTTT.

The gene calls are TRBV5-1 and TRBJ1-3; D might be TRBD1 (5 bases). The CDR3 length is 15 residues. V was trimmed by 3 bases and J by 1 base, leaving 11 bases between them. CDR1 SGHRS and CDR2 YFSETQ come from the germline V gene. The CDR3 sequence: CASSSGSFSGNTIYF. The CDR3 bases are TGCGCCAGCAGCTCAGGGTCTTTTTCTGGAAACACCATATATTTT.

The chain links TRBV5-1 to TRBJ2-2; perhaps TRBD1 as D (6 bases). Germline assignment: CDR1 SGHRS and CDR2 YFSETQ. The CDR3 runs to 16 residues. Trimming removed 4 bases from V and 0 bases from J, with 13 bases in between. CDR3 DNA sequence: TGCGCCAGCAGCACCGCCGGGACAACGAACACCGGGGAGCTGTTTTTT. Translating gives CASSTAGTTNTGELFF.

The chain carries TRBV28 and TRBJ1-5; D not certain. The CDR3 is made up of 13 amino acids. Deletions cut 7 bases from V and 0 bases from J, with 7 bases between. The germline V gene has CDR1 MDHEN and CDR2 SYDVKM. CDR3 in amino acids: CASKLYSNQPQHF. The CDR3 region has the DNA TGTGCCAGCAAATTATATAGCAATCAGCCCCAGCATTTT. Full variable domain (missing parts from reference TRBV28 and TRBJ1-5): DVKVTQSSRYLVKRTGEKVFLECVQDMDHENMFWYRQDPGLGLRLIYFSYDVKMKEKGDIPEGYSVSREKKERFSLILESASTNQTSMYLCASKLYSNQPQHFGDGTRLSIL.

Concerning this clone itself: Other DNA sequences of this sample code for an identical CDR3. J is TRBJ1-5 and V is TRBV24-1; tentative D call: TRBD1 (6 bases). Per the germline V gene, CDR1 is KGHDR and CDR2 is SFDVKD. The germline V and J ends were trimmed by 5 bases and 4 bases, with 8 bases remaining between them. This CDR3 region has 13 residues. CDR3 sequence (DNA): TGTGCCACCAGTGTCCAGGGGAATCAGCCCCAGCATTTT. This gives the protein CATSVQGNQPQHF.

The chain joins TRBV4-1 to TRBJ2-7, with 8 nucleotides matching TRBD1. Trimming at V came to 3 bases and at J to 3 bases, leaving 7 bases not matched to a gene. The CDR3 runs 15 residues. Germline assignment: CDR1 MGHRA and CDR2 YSYEKL. This chain's CDR3 is CASSHPPTGVYEQYF. As DNA, the CDR3 is TGCGCCAGCAGCCATCCTCCGACAGGGGTCTACGAGCAGTACTTC.

The chain employs TRBV6-5 and TRBJ1-1; a weak D match, TRBD1 (6 bases). Germline V gene lookup returns CDR1 MNHEY and CDR2 SVGAGI. Trimming pared 2 bases from V and 4 bases from J, leaving 11 bases between. CDR3 length: 14 amino acids. The CDR3 sequence is CASSYQGLSTEAFF. DNA for the CDR3: TGTGCCAGCAGTTACCAGGGGTTGAGCACTGAAGCTTTCTTT.

This clone came up a few times. The genes are TRBV5-1 and TRBJ1-1; D unclear. Germline V CDR1 and CDR2: SGHRS, YFSETQ. The CDR3 is 13 residues long. V lost 2 bases, J lost 0 bases, and 5 bases lay in between. The CDR3 DNA sequence: TGCGCCAGCAGCTTCGGGATGAACACTGAAGCTTTCTTT. It codes for CASSFGMNTEAFF.